This TCR beta chain emerged from a study of T-cell memory formation after mild COVID-19 (dated by TCRdb to about 2021). Background for the entire study: TCR sequence clusters from the two donors were found to be largely donor specific. Two young, previously healthy adult volunteers, one female and one male, were included in the cohort. In a couple of donors, T-cell clones that expanded and contracted after mild COVID-19 were tracked by sequencing TCRalpha and TCRbeta repertoires over time.

This clonotype was observed a few times. No antigen is known for it. Per-nucleotide qualities are absent, and no much larger clonotype sits a single base away. Ficoll-Paque density gradient centrifugation was used to isolate PBMCs. Spanning cysteine to phenylalanine, the CDR3 consists of 16 amino acids. Only CDR3 DNA remains: 48 bases, in frame from the first base. Trimming costs V 6 bases and J 0 bases, and their ends lie 15 bases apart. The sequencer listed for this sample is Illumina NovaSeq 6000. TCRalpha and TCRbeta cDNA libraries were built by 5'RACE with constant-segment primers, adding sample barcodes and unique molecular identifiers. Trizol reagent was used to extract RNA from every sample. The libraries were amplified in two PCR steps, and the second step added a second sample barcode and Illumina TruSeq adapters. Sequencing of the libraries was done on an Illumina NovaSeq, producing 2 x 150 bp paired-end reads. Processing in the source paper ran as follows. Demultiplexing of reads and collapsing into UMI-guided consensus sequences were performed with migec v1.2.7. Using mixcr v2.1.11, UMI consensuses were aligned to TRA and TRB V and J templates and then assembled into clonotypes. Clonotypes were classified as expanded or contracted when called significant by both edgeR and NoisET, with noise models trained on biological replicates. For edgeR calls, the cutoffs were a false discovery rate-adjusted p below 0.01 and a log2 fold-change threshold of 1. As an exploratory analysis of dynamics, PCA with hierarchical clustering was applied to max-normalized trajectories of the 1000 most abundant clonotypes. Separately sequenced CD4+ and CD8+ repertoires were used to assign a CD4 or CD8 phenotype to each responding clone. TCRdb reworked the public reads: Q25 trimming with fastp, MiXCR clone assembly, productive beta chains retained. Each entry is one CDR3 protein sequence, shown with its most common DNA and genes. TCRdb's processing, not the authors' own work, is the source of the V and J calls. Across this sample there are 360,000 or so distinct CDR3 sequences, with 25% to 30% seen only once. Approximately 13% of the sample is in the top ten clones.

Broader findings and caveats from the paper: Only two mild cases were covered in the study, and larger cohorts including severe cases with pre-infection samples were considered necessary. Clones that contracted from day 15 to 85 showed balanced CD4/CD8 phenotypes, whereas a second wave of clones that expanded from day 15 to 37 leaned towards CD4+. The second-wave clones that peaked on day 37 were not confirmed to be SARS-CoV-2 specific. Contracting CD4+ clones were found mainly in CM and EM memory subsets, while CD8+ clones were enriched in EMRA. Some responding clones were found in pre-infection memory, which suggests that pre-existing cross-reactive memory T cells took part in the SARS-CoV-2 response.

The sequence was collected from an adult woman who had mild COVID-19 (a few samples of this study predate the infection). The sample titles of this study are shuffled in the database, so cell type and time point are left out; the donor was told from shared clones. The sample was PBMCs or a T cell subset sorted from them (not recorded which). The chain is made from TRBV12-3 or TRBV12-4 and TRBJ2-1; matching of 6 bases hints at TRBD2 as the D gene. The CDR3 region has the sequence CASSFSGFSSYNEQFF. Read as DNA, the sequence is TGTGCCAGCAGCTTCAGCGGGTTTAGCTCCTACAATGAGCAGTTCTTC.